Below, 32 T cell receptor beta chains from the same sample are listed, as sequenced in a study of beta chain features in type 1 diabetes. Study observations and caveats: Shorter TCRB CDR3s, moderately but significantly so, were found in Type 1 diabetes patients in all four CD4+ subsets.

Expressed TCRB transcripts got sequenced, as all isolated RNA was reverse transcribed. Clones were sequenced by immunoSEQ multiplex PCR, and TCRdb holds only the in-frame ones, with some missing. The table includes 500,000 to 650,000 clones, about an eighth detected once. No antigen has been assigned to these receptors. The material sequenced was naive CD4+ T cells from blood. Every receptor here comes from a man aged 25-45 years with type 1 diabetes.

The rearrangement joins TRBV15 to TRBJ2-2; 7 bases are a match to TRBD1. The CDR3 contains 16 residues. Per germline, CDR1 LNHNV and CDR2 YYDKDF (reference sequence). V dropped 3 bases and J dropped 4; count of bases not matched to a gene: 8. The CDR3 sequence: CATSSTLRGSTGELFF. DNA for the CDR3: TGTGCCACCAGCAGCACTCTCAGGGGGAGCACCGGGGAGCTGTTTTTT.

The CDR3 sequence is CASSPGGAGSSYEQYF. CDR3 nucleotide sequence: TGTGCCAGCAGCCCAGGGGGGGCAGGTAGTAGCTACGAGCAGTACTTC. The genes are TRBV5-4 and TRBJ2-7; either TRBD1 or TRBD2 may fit D (7 bases each). Germline lookup yields CDR1 SGHNT and CDR2 YYREEE (reference sequence). The CDR3 length is 16 residues. Trimming shortened V by 4 bases and J by 3 bases, and 20 bases separated the two germline ends.

Of note for this clone: A junction end diverges from the germline sequence, so it may reflect a read error. The chain couples TRBV30 to TRBJ1-5, with D hard to call. The germline V gene encodes CDR1 GTSNPN and CDR2 SVGIG (reference sequence). The CDR3 is 14 amino acids. Here the CDR3 DNA reads TGTACCTGGAGTGCGTCCTATAGCAATCAGCCCCAGCATTTT. Translated, it gives CTWSASYSNQPQHF.

The rearrangement uses TRBV18 and TRBJ2-7; 11 positions match TRBD1. V trimming: 4 bases; J trimming: 0 bases; junction bases outside the gene matches: 2. The germline V gene has CDR1 KGHSH and CDR2 LQKENI. The CDR3 length is 15 residues. The chain's CDR3 is CASSLGQGASYEQYF. CDR3 DNA: TGTGCCAGCTCACTAGGACAGGGGGCCTCCTACGAGCAGTACTTC. The entire variable domain, with the rest obtained from reference TRBV18 and TRBJ2-7, is as follows: NAGVMQNPRHLVRRRGQEARLRCSPMKGHSHVYWYRQLPEEGLKFMVYLQKENIIDESGMPKERFSAEFPKEGPSILRIQQVVRGDSAAYFCASSLGQGASYEQYFGPGTRLTVT.

J is TRBJ1-6 and V is TRBV4-2; 9 bases match TRBD1. This CDR3 has 16 residues. Germline CDR1 reads LGHNA; CDR2 reads YNFKEQ. Unmatched junction bases numbered 8, after V lost 3 bases and J lost 8 bases. The CDR3 DNA reads as TGTGCCAGCAGCCAGGGAACAGGGGGCGCGGATTCACCCCTCCACTTT. Amino acid sequence: CASSQGTGGADSPLHF.

The chain is built from TRBV29-1 and TRBJ1-1, with D possibly matching TRBD1 (6 bases). Trimming cost V 4 bases and J 0 bases, with 12 bases left between them. The length of the CDR3 is 14 residues. Germline loops: CDR1 SQVTM, CDR2 ANQGSEA. CDR3 in amino acids: CSVVEGGLNTEAFF. For the CDR3, the DNA is TGCAGCGTTGTAGAAGGGGGGTTGAACACTGAAGCTTTCTTT.

J is TRBJ2-3 and V is TRBV28, with 7 bases identical to TRBD1. Germline CDR1 and CDR2: MDHEN and SYDVKM. The CDR3 covers 14 residues. V was clipped by 7 bases and J by 0 bases; unmatched bases: 4. CDR3 nucleotides: TGTGCCAGCATCCCGGGACAGAGCACAGATACGCAGTATTTT. Encoded protein: CASIPGQSTDTQYF.

The chain uses TRBV7-8 and TRBJ2-7; 8 bases fit TRBD1. Germline V gene lookup returns CDR1 SGHVS and CDR2 FQNEAQ. The junction had 10 bases not matched to a gene; V was cut back by 5 bases and J by 7 bases. The CDR3 loop spans 14 amino acids. Here the CDR3 reads CASSSDRGEGEQYF. CDR3 DNA sequence: TGTGCCAGCAGCAGTGACAGGGGAGAGGGTGAGCAGTACTTC.

This clone was counted between two and nine times. Other DNA sequences within the sample encode an identical CDR3. The chain combines TRBV7-2 with TRBJ2-6; D is uncertain. The CDR3 has 15 residues. V was clipped by 1 base and J by 0 bases, with 4 bases between them. CDR1 is SGHTA, CDR2 FQGNSA, per germline. CDR3 sequence reads: CASSLGLSGANVLTF. CDR3 coding DNA: TGTGCCAGCAGCTTAGGCCTCTCTGGGGCCAACGTCCTGACTTTC.

The chain has TRBV7-2 and TRBJ1-1, with a weak D call TRBD1 (5 bases). The CDR3 is 13 residues long. CDR1 is SGHTA and CDR2 is FQGNSA in the germline V gene. Trimming cost V 2 bases and J 5 bases, with 9 bases left between them. The CDR3 coding sequence is TGTGCCAGCAGCTTAAGGGGCTGGACTGAAGCTTTCTTT. Translation gives CASSLRGWTEAFF.

The chain is built from TRBV11-2 and TRBJ2-7; no reliable D call. The CDR3 covers 14 residues. The germline gives CDR1 SGHAT, CDR2 FQNNGV. The V end lost 2 bases, the J end lost 6 bases, and 14 bases lay between the germline ends. CDR3 coding DNA: TGTGCCAGCAGCTTACATGGATCGGGCGGCGAGCAGTACTTC. This sequence encodes CASSLHGSGGEQYF.

This clone was recorded a few times. The chain carries TRBV10-1 and TRBJ2-5; 7 nucleotides align to TRBD1. Germline values: CDR1 WNHNN, CDR2 SYGVQD (reference sequence). CDR3 size: 15 residues. Trimming took 6 bases from V and 1 from J; bases not matched to a gene: 8. CDR3 in DNA: TGCGCCAGCAGCGAAGGGGACAGCAGCCAAGAGACCCAGTACTTC. The encoded protein is CASSEGDSSQETQYF.

The chain recombines TRBV4-2 with TRBJ1-2; possible D gene TRBD1, 5 bases. Trimming removed 3 bases at V and 4 bases at J, with 15 bases between. This CDR3 contains 15 residues. From germline, CDR1 is LGHNA and CDR2 YNFKEQ. The CDR3 sequence is CASSQGGDGPYGYTF. CDR3 nucleotide sequence: TGTGCCAGCAGCCAGGGCGGGGACGGACCCTATGGCTACACCTTC.

This clone was observed a handful of times. The CDR3 region has the DNA TGTGCCAGCAGCCGCACACAGGGTTGGAATAATGAAAAACTGTTTTTT. Its translation is CASSRTQGWNNEKLFF. The chain joins TRBV5-4 to TRBJ1-4; perhaps TRBD1 as D (6 bases). This CDR3 comprises 16 residues. Trimming took 4 bases from V and 4 from J, leaving 17 bases between them. Germline assignment: CDR1 SGHNT and CDR2 YYREEE (reference sequence).

This clone appeared a few times. This sequence joins TRBV19 and TRBJ1-5; D gene ambiguous. This CDR3 is built from 14 residues. Germline loops: CDR1 LNHDA, CDR2 SQIVND (reference sequence). V lost 4 bases and J lost 0, with 7 bases in between. CDR3 protein: CASSSQYSNQPQHF. The CDR3 region has the DNA TGTGCCAGTAGTAGCCAGTATAGCAATCAGCCCCAGCATTTT. Drawing the rest from reference TRBV19 and TRBJ1-5, the complete variable domain is DGGITQSPKYLFRKEGQNVTLSCEQNLNHDAMYWYRQDPGQGLRLIYYSQIVNDFQKGDIAEGYSVSREKKESFPLTVTSAQKNPTAFYLCASSSQYSNQPQHFGDGTRLSIL.

The chain is built from TRBV21-1 and TRBJ1-3. TRBV21-1 is a pseudogene segment. This CDR3 has 16 amino acids. The CDR3 loop reads CASSKVRGAAGNTIYF. The CDR3 nucleotides are TGTGCCAGCAGCAAAGTACGGGGGGCAGCTGGAAACACCATATATTTT.

The chain is built from TRBV30 and TRBJ1-2; weak D call: TRBD1 (6 bases). V lost 0 bases and J lost 4, with 18 bases in between. Germline V gives CDR1 GTSNPN, CDR2 SVGIG (reference sequence). CDR3 length equals 16 residues. In DNA, the CDR3 is TGTGCCTGGAGTGTTTACCACAGGGTTAAAGGCTATGGCTACACCTTC. This encodes CAWSVYHRVKGYGYTF.

The chain uses TRBV10-3 and TRBJ2-7; 8 nucleotides agree with TRBD1. The V segment lost 0 bases and the J segment 6 bases; nucleotides outside the gene matches: 10. Per germline, CDR1 ENHRY and CDR2 SYGVKD. The CDR3 totals 16 residues. This chain's CDR3 is CAISESTRTGLTEQYF. The CDR3 region has the DNA TGTGCCATCAGTGAGTCGACTCGGACAGGGCTCACCGAGCAGTACTTC.

This clone showed up just a few times. The chain has TRBV11-3 and TRBJ2-1; D perhaps matches TRBD1 (5 bases). CDR1 is SGHNT, CDR2 YENEEA, per germline. The CDR3 is 16 amino acids. With 3 bases removed from V and 3 bases from J, the gap between germline ends came to 15 bases. The CDR3 nucleotides read TGTGCCAGCAGCTTTTTAGGGGCCCCGTACTACAATGAGCAGTTCTTC. This sequence encodes CASSFLGAPYYNEQFF.

This rearrangement joins TRBV2 to TRBJ1-6; a possible D gene is TRBD1 (5 bases). Germline CDR1 SNHLY, CDR2 FYNNEI. There are 15 residues in the CDR3. The V and J ends lost 1 base and 7 bases respectively, with 11 bases between them. DNA of the CDR3: TGTGCCAGCAGTGAAGTGCCGGGGGAGAATTCACCCCTCCACTTT. Amino acids: CASSEVPGENSPLHF.

The gene calls are TRBV19 and TRBJ1-5, with TRBD1 matching over 10 bases. CDR3 length: 15 amino acids. V was clipped by 3 bases and J by 5 bases; unmatched bases: 4. Germline V gene lookup returns CDR1 LNHDA and CDR2 SQIVND (reference sequence). The CDR3 bases are TGTGCCAGTAGTATTGAGGGACAGGGGCATCAGCCCCAGCATTTT. Translating it yields CASSIEGQGHQPQHF. Drawing the rest from reference TRBV19 and TRBJ1-5, the complete variable domain is DGGITQSPKYLFRKEGQNVTLSCEQNLNHDAMYWYRQDPGQGLRLIYYSQIVNDFQKGDIAEGYSVSREKKESFPLTVTSAQKNPTAFYLCASSIEGQGHQPQHFGDGTRLSIL.

This clone was observed a handful of times. The rearrangement joins TRBV2 to TRBJ1-5, with D unresolved. Germline V gene sequence: CDR1 SNHLY, CDR2 FYNNEI. Deletions cut 1 base from V and 11 bases from J, with 6 bases between. The CDR3 loop spans 11 amino acids. DNA for the CDR3: TGTGCCAGCAGTGAAGAAGGGTCCCAGCATTTT. Encoded protein: CASSEEGSQHF.

This clone was seen a few times. This rearrangement joins TRBV6-5 to TRBJ1-2, with 11 bases that match TRBD1. The V and J ends lost 6 bases and 3 bases, in that order; junction bases with no gene match: 3. Germline V gives CDR1 MNHEY, CDR2 SVGAGI. This CDR3 spans 14 amino acids. CDR3 sequence reads: CASRGTGGDYGYTF. DNA of the CDR3: TGTGCCAGCAGGGGGACAGGGGGTGACTATGGCTACACCTTC.

V gene TRBV28 combines with J gene TRBJ2-7; 10 bases line up with TRBD1. CDR3 length equals 15 residues. Germline CDR1 MDHEN, CDR2 SYDVKM. Trimming cost V 5 bases and J 3 bases; bases outside gene matches: 7. The CDR3 here is CASSKPGTGDYEQYF. The CDR3 DNA sequence: TGTGCCAGCAGTAAGCCCGGGACAGGGGACTACGAGCAGTACTTC.

The chain carries TRBV7-2 and TRBJ1-5, with D uncertain. The CDR3 loop spans 13 amino acids. V shed 1 base and J shed 4 bases, with 5 bases lying between them. Germline values: CDR1 SGHTA, CDR2 FQGNSA. DNA of the CDR3: TGTGCCAGCAGCTTAGAGCATAATCAGCCCCAGCATTTT. Residues: CASSLEHNQPQHF.

This chain uses TRBV19 with TRBJ1-2; no clear D gene. V lost 8 bases to trimming and J lost 0 bases, with 4 bases between them. Germline CDR1 LNHDA, CDR2 SQIVND (reference sequence). CDR3 size: 11 residues. CDR3 residues: CASGANYGYTF. The CDR3, as DNA: TGTGCCAGTGGGGCTAACTATGGCTACACCTTC.

This clone was seen only a few times. V and J are TRBV9 and TRBJ1-3; possible D gene TRBD1, 5 bases. The germline V and J ends were trimmed by 3 bases and 0 bases, with 16 bases remaining between them. The germline V gene has CDR1 SGDLS and CDR2 YYNGEE. The CDR3 runs to 17 residues. CDR3 residues: CASSGRGSTSSGNTIYF. In DNA, the CDR3 is TGTGCCAGCAGCGGGAGGGGCAGCACGAGCTCTGGAAACACCATATATTTT.

This clone was seen a few times. The chain links TRBV19 to TRBJ1-2; 7 nucleotides agree with TRBD1. Losses at the gene ends were 4 bases for V and 2 bases for J; bases not matched to a gene: 4. There are 14 residues in the CDR3. Germline V CDR1 and CDR2: LNHDA, SQIVND (reference sequence). The CDR3 loop is CASSNPGQNYGYTF. In DNA, the CDR3 is TGTGCCAGTAGTAACCCGGGACAGAACTATGGCTACACCTTC.

The chain is built from TRBV19 and TRBJ1-5; 10 nucleotides match TRBD1. V was pared by 5 bases and J by 7 bases, with 5 bases of the junction left unmatched. The germline V gene has CDR1 LNHDA and CDR2 SQIVND (reference sequence). The CDR3 is 14 amino acids. The CDR3 here is CASSPTGGRQPQHF. CDR3 in DNA: TGTGCCAGTAGTCCGACAGGGGGCCGGCAGCCCCAGCATTTT.

The gene calls are TRBV4-1 and TRBJ2-5; 8 bases align to TRBD2. The CDR3 is 16 amino acids. The V and J ends lost 0 bases and 4 bases, in that order; junction bases with no gene match: 7. CDR1 and CDR2 from the germline V gene are MGHRA and YSYEKL. The CDR3, as DNA: TGCGCCAGCAGCCAAGATAGCGGGATAGCTGTAGAGACCCAGTACTTC. Amino acids: CASSQDSGIAVETQYF.

The V call is TRBV4-3, the J call TRBJ1-4, with D perhaps TRBD1 (5 bases). V lost 1 base to trimming and J lost 7 bases, with 16 bases between them. The CDR3 totals 16 residues. Germline CDR1 and CDR2: LGHNA and YSLEER. The CDR3 DNA reads as TGCGCCAGCAGCCAAGCAGGCGGCCGCGGGGCTGAAAAACTGTTTTTT. Its translation is CASSQAGGRGAEKLFF.

Only a few counts were recorded for this clone. The chain recombines TRBV30 with TRBJ1-5, with TRBD1 matching over 7 bases. From germline, CDR1 is GTSNPN and CDR2 SVGIG (reference sequence). V lost 5 bases, J lost 6 bases, and 7 bases stayed unmatched. The CDR3 runs 13 residues. The CDR3 sequence: CAWSQGGSQPQHF. The CDR3, as DNA: TGTGCCTGGTCTCAGGGGGGGAGTCAGCCCCAGCATTTT. Full variable domain (outside the CDR3, taken from reference TRBV30 and TRBJ1-5): SQTIHQWPATLVQPVGSPLSLECTVEGTSNPNLYWYRQAAGRGLQLLFYSVGIGQISSEVPQNLSASRPQDRQFILSSKKLLLSDSGFYLCAWSQGGSQPQHFGDGTRLSIL.